The T cell receptor beta chain described here comes from a study of regulatory T cells in long-lasting Graves disease. This clonotype was picked up many times. What it binds is not known. This CDR3 contains 16 residues. The germline CDR1 and CDR2 sequences are ENHRY and SYGVKD. Trimming at V came to 8 bases and at J to 7 bases, leaving 13 bases not matched to a gene. Libraries of TCR beta came from iRepertoire HTBI primers plus Arm-PCR of CDR3 regions. In the original workflow: Taken together, the samples had 55 to 70 TRBV and around 14 TRBJ segments identified. MiXCR, run by TCRdb on the multiplex PCR reads, gives a single entry per CDR3 protein. TCRdb, not the original authors, processed these V and J calls. Found here are a few hundred thousand distinct CDR3 sequences, roughly 15% of them singletons; the top ten hold over 7%. Points from the study as a whole: Those with persistent disease had in common more public clonotypes (about 2,500) than new patients (around 910).

Stated time point: newly diagnosed GD, antithyroid drugs for less than 3 months. PBMCs were the source of the RNA used for TCR sequencing. The data were also submitted as part of a second study, on T cells in Graves' hyperthyroidism and ophthalmopathy. Per that study: The TCR CDR3 was amplified in a first-round RT-PCR using the HTBI primer set.

The specimen comprised peripheral blood mononuclear cells (PBMCs), sampled at new diagnosis, from a patient treated with antithyroid drugs. This TCR came from a woman between 35 and 50 years old with Graves disease. The chain has TRBV10-3 and TRBJ1-6; 8 bases are shared with TRBD1. The CDR3 DNA reads as TGTGCCATCTCCAACCGGGACAGGTCGTCAAATTCACCCCTCCACTTT. It codes for CAISNRDRSSNSPLHF.